The rows below give T cell receptor beta chains drawn from one sample of a study of CD8+ T cells in alopecia areata. TCRdb's table, derived via immunoSEQ multiplex PCR, lists solely in-frame clones and lacks some. The data show more than 110,000 clones, with 45% to 60% seen just once and roughly 15% held by the top ten. Material: CD8+ T cells sorted from blood, obtained at week 4, from a patient treated with tofacitinib. The receptors shown here come from a human donor with alopecia areata. Both conserved end residues are part of each CDR3. A D gene is named only where the DNA matches it firmly. Size tells how often a clone was seen (once, few, many) or the class of an expanded clone, and some rows leave it out.

TRBV30	few	-	TRBJ1-6	CAWSEENSYNSPLHF	TGTGCCTGGAGTGAGGAAAACTCCTATAATTCACCCCTCCACTTT
TRBV7-2	-	TRBD2	TRBJ2-7	CASSGPAGEREQYF	TGTGCCAGCAGTGGGCCAGCGGGGGAAAGAGAGCAGTACTTC
TRBV7-9	few	-	TRBJ2-2	CASLATGELFF	TGTGCCAGCTTAGCAACCGGGGAGCTGTTTTTT
TRBV27	-	-	TRBJ1-5	CASSLSAGESNQPQHF	TGTGCCAGCAGTTTATCTGCGGGTGAGAGCAATCAGCCCCAGCATTTT
TRBV6-5	few	TRBD1	TRBJ2-7	CASSYSMGQVTYEQYF	TGTGCCAGCAGTTACTCGATGGGACAGGTAACCTACGAGCAGTACTTC
TRBV5-5	-	-	TRBJ2-2	CASSSKGVNTGELFF	TGTGCCAGCAGCTCGAAGGGGGTGAACACCGGGGAGCTGTTTTTT
TRBV7-9	-	-	TRBJ2-7	CASSPRTAYEQYF	TGTGCCAGCAGCCCACGTACGGCCTACGAGCAGTACTTC
TRBV7-9	-	TRBD1	TRBJ2-7	CASSLVQGVAEQYF	TGTGCCAGCAGCTTAGTGCAGGGGGTAGCCGAGCAGTACTTC
TRBV27	-	-	TRBJ1-5	CASSLYPGNQPQHF	TGTGCCAGCAGTTTATATCCCGGCAATCAGCCCCAGCATTTT
TRBV5-1	-	TRBD2	TRBJ2-1	CASSLSRLANSYNEQFF	TGCGCCAGCAGCTTGTCCCGACTAGCGAATTCCTACAATGAGCAGTTCTTC
TRBV29-1	-	-	TRBJ2-1	CSGILGGEQFF	TGCAGCGGAATACTAGGGGGTGAGCAGTTCTTC
TRBV9	-	-	TRBJ2-1	CASKGGPGDEQFF	TGTGCCAGCAAGGGGGGGCCTGGCGATGAGCAGTTCTTC
TRBV30	few	-	TRBJ1-1	CASLNTEAFF	TGTGCCTCTTTGAACACTGAAGCTTTCTTT
TRBV5-1	-	TRBD1	TRBJ1-1	CASSPGGTGVVTEAFF	TGCGCCAGCAGCCCGGGTGGGACAGGGGTAGTCACTGAAGCTTTCTTT
TRBV11-2	-	TRBD2	TRBJ2-3	CASSLGGGQYTQYF	TGTGCCAGCAGCTTAGGCGGGGGGCAGTATACGCAGTATTTT
TRBV11-2	-	TRBD2	TRBJ2-2	CASSSPTLAGTGELFF	TGTGCCAGCAGCTCCCCTACGCTAGCGGGGACCGGGGAGCTGTTTTTT
TRBV5-5	-	TRBD2	TRBJ2-7	CASNLAGSHYEQYF	TGTGCCAGCAACTTAGCGGGTTCCCACTACGAGCAGTACTTC
TRBV5-1	-	TRBD1	TRBJ1-1	CASSLGQGIGEAFF	TGCGCCAGCAGCTTGGGACAGGGGATAGGTGAAGCTTTCTTT
TRBV6-1	-	-	TRBJ2-7	CASSGVGADTYYSYEQYF	TGTGCCAGCAGTGGAGTTGGGGCAGACACCTACTACTCCTACGAGCAGTACTTC
TRBV4-3	-	-	TRBJ2-2	CASSQDAEANTGELFF	TGCGCCAGCAGCCAAGACGCGGAAGCGAACACCGGGGAGCTGTTTTTT
TRBV29-1	-	-	TRBJ2-7	CSVLYRDEQYF	TGCAGCGTCCTATACAGGGACGAGCAGTACTTC
TRBV7-9	-	-	TRBJ1-2	CASSLGGSYGYTF	TGTGCCAGCAGCTTAGGAGGATCCTATGGCTACACCTTC
TRBV15	-	TRBD1	TRBJ2-5	CATSRVGQVGETQYF	TGTGCCACCAGCAGGGTCGGACAGGTTGGCGAGACCCAGTACTTC
TRBV27	few	TRBD2	TRBJ2-2	CASSLSAGGYTGELFF	TGTGCCAGCAGTTTATCGGCGGGGGGTTACACCGGGGAGCTGTTTTTT
TRBV6-5	-	-	TRBJ2-2	CASSPGNTGELFF	TGTGCCAGCAGCCCGGGGAACACCGGGGAGCTGTTTTTT
TRBV11-2	-	-	TRBJ1-1	CASSHQYPVAFF	TGTGCCAGCAGCCATCAGTATCCGGTCGCTTTCTTT
TRBV13	-	-	TRBJ2-3	CASNTGGTDTQYF	TGTGCCAGCAACACGGGAGGCACAGATACGCAGTATTTT
TRBV7-9	few	-	TRBJ2-2	CASRQDSPWNTGELFF	TGTGCCAGCAGACAGGACAGTCCTTGGAACACCGGGGAGCTGTTTTTT
TRBV5-6	-	-	TRBJ1-2	CASSLATGINYGYTF	TGTGCCAGCAGCTTGGCCACGGGGATTAACTATGGCTACACCTTC
TRBV29-1	once	-	TRBJ2-1	CSVSGSSYNEQFF	TGCAGCGTTTCGGGGTCCTCCTACAATGAGCAGTTCTTC
TRBV12-5	few	-	TRBJ2-1	CASGLVLRADEQFF	TGTGCTAGTGGTTTGGTACTACGGGCGGATGAGCAGTTCTTC
TRBV7-2	few	-	TRBJ2-7	CASSLKSGAVYEQYF	TGTGCCAGCAGCTTAAAGTCAGGTGCTGTATACGAGCAGTACTTC
TRBV7-2	-	-	TRBJ2-1	CASSLDDGGEQFF	TGTGCCAGCAGCTTAGATGACGGTGGTGAGCAGTTCTTC
TRBV30	-	-	TRBJ1-5	CAWSPGTAFQPQHF	TGTGCCTGGAGCCCCGGGACGGCCTTTCAGCCCCAGCATTTT
TRBV15	-	TRBD1	TRBJ1-1	CATSRDRSGGTEAFF	TGTGCCACCAGCAGAGATCGGTCAGGGGGCACTGAAGCTTTCTTT
TRBV5-6	-	-	TRBJ1-3	CASSFVGIGNTIYF	TGTGCCAGCAGCTTCGTAGGTATTGGAAACACCATATATTTT
TRBV13	-	-	TRBJ2-7	CASSLGSTRYEQYF	TGTGCCAGCAGCTTAGGGTCAACCCGGTACGAGCAGTACTTC
TRBV19	-	-	TRBJ2-5	CASRPGFRYQETQYF	TGTGCCAGTAGACCCGGGTTTCGGTACCAAGAGACCCAGTACTTC
TRBV29-1	-	-	TRBJ1-2	CSAPDPPLYTF	TGCAGCGCTCCCGATCCCCCCCTCTACACCTTC
TRBV6-5	-	-	TRBJ1-1	CASSYSDEGTEAFF	TGTGCCAGCAGTTACTCGGACGAAGGAACTGAAGCTTTCTTT
TRBV25-1	-	-	TRBJ1-2	CASSDLGSYGYTF	TGTGCCAGCAGTGATCTGGGGAGCTATGGCTACACCTTC
TRBV4-1	once	-	TRBJ2-2	CASSLRDRNTGELFF	TGCGCCAGCAGCCTGCGGGACAGGAACACCGGGGAGCTGTTTTTT
TRBV6-5	-	-	TRBJ2-5	CASNGGGPIETQYF	TGTGCCAGCAATGGAGGAGGGCCAATAGAGACCCAGTACTTC
TRBV9	once	TRBD1	TRBJ1-2	CASSDGQDYGYTF	TGTGCCAGCAGCGATGGACAGGATTATGGCTACACCTTC
TRBV5-6	-	-	TRBJ2-7	CASSPGTLYEQYF	TGTGCCAGCAGCCCGGGAACCCTCTACGAGCAGTACTTC
TRBV29-1	few	-	TRBJ2-1	CSVGGDHNNEQFF	TGCAGCGTTGGAGGGGACCACAACAATGAGCAGTTCTTC
TRBV6-5	once	TRBD1	TRBJ2-5	CASSYSWGQETQYF	TGTGCCAGCAGTTACAGCTGGGGACAGGAGACCCAGTACTTC
TRBV7-2	-	TRBD1	TRBJ2-7	CASSLEQGVYEQYF	TGTGCCAGCAGCTTAGAACAGGGGGTCTACGAGCAGTACTTC
TRBV13	-	TRBD1	TRBJ2-7	CASSLVGQGQNEQYF	TGTGCCAGCAGCTTAGTGGGACAGGGACAGAACGAGCAGTACTTC
TRBV27	-	-	TRBJ1-1	CASTPGLNTEAFF	TGTGCCAGCACCCCGGGTCTGAACACTGAAGCTTTCTTT
TRBV27	-	-	TRBJ1-1	CASSQLNTEAFF	TGTGCCAGCAGTCAGTTGAACACTGAAGCTTTCTTT
TRBV10-2	-	-	TRBJ2-7	CASNKGIGTGSYEQYF	TGCGCCAGCAACAAGGGGATTGGGACTGGCTCCTACGAGCAGTACTTC
TRBV2	-	-	TRBJ1-1	CASSQDTEAFF	TGTGCCAGCAGCCAAGACACTGAAGCTTTCTTT